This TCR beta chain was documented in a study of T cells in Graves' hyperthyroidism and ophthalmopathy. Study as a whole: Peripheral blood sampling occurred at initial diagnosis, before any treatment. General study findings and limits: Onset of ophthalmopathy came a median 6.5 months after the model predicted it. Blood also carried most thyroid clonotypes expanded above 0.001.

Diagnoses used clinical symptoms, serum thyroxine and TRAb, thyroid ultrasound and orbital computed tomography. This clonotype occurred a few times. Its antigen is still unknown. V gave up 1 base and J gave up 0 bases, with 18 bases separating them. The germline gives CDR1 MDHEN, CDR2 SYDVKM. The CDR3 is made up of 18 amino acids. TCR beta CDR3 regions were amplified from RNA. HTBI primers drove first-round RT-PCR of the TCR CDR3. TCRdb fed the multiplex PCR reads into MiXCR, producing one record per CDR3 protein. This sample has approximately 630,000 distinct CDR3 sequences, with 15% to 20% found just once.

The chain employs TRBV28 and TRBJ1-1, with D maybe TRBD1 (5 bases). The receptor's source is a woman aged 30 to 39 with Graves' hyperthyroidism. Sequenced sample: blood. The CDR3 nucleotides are TGTGCCAGCAGTTTATTCGGGGTGAGAGACAGCATGAACACTGAAGCTTTCTTT. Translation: CASSLFGVRDSMNTEAFF.